This TCR beta chain was identified in a study of shared clonotypes between healthy human individuals. Turning to the study itself: Samples came from two female and a few male donors aged 18 to 49. Study-wide findings and caveats: Roughly 5% was the fraction of naive CD4 clonotypes found shared across a few donors. Genetic and exposure-history diversity was limited by the few donors. Estimated clonotype richness was generally higher in naive than memory subsets.

Here immunoSEQ multiplex PCR was the method, and the copy in TCRdb shows in-frame clones only, minus some. In the table there are some 2 million clones, about 95% of which are singletons. There are 15 residues in the CDR3. V lost 1 base and J 7 bases, leaving 16 bases between the germline ends. From germline, CDR1 is MDHEN and CDR2 SYDVKM. Worth noting for this clone: Its target is not known.

This chain uses TRBV28 with TRBJ1-2; the D gene is possibly TRBD1 (6 bases). This receptor was identified in a man aged 18 to 30 in good health. The sample consisted of naive CD4+ T cells sorted from blood. Subset denoted: CD45RA+ positively selected. The CDR3 nucleotides are TGTGCCAGCAGTTTATTTCAGGGGCGCGCGGGTGGCTACACCTTC. Its translation: CASSLFQGRAGGYTF.